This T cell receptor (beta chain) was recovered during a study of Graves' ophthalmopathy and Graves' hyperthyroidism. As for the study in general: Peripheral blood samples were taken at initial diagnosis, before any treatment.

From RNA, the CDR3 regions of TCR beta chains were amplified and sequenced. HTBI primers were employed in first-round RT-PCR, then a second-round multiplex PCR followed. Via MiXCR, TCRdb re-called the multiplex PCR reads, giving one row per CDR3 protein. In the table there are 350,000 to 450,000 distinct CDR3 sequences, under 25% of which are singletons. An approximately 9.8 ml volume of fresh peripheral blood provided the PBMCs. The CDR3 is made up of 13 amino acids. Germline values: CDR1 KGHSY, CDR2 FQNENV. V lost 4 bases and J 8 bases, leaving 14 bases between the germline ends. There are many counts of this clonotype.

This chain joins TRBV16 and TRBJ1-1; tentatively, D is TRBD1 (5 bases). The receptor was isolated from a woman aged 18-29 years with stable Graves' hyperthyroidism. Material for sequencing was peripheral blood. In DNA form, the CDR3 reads TGTGCCAGCAGCCCTGGGACGAGGTGGGAAGCTTTCTTT. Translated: CASSPGTRWEAFF. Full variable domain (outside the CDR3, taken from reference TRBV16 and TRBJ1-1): GEEVAQTPKHLVRGEGQKAKLYCAPIKGHSYVFWYQQVLKNEFKFLISFQNENVFDETGMPKERFSAKCLPNSPCSLEIQATKLEDSAVYFCASSPGTRWEAFFGQGTRLTVV.